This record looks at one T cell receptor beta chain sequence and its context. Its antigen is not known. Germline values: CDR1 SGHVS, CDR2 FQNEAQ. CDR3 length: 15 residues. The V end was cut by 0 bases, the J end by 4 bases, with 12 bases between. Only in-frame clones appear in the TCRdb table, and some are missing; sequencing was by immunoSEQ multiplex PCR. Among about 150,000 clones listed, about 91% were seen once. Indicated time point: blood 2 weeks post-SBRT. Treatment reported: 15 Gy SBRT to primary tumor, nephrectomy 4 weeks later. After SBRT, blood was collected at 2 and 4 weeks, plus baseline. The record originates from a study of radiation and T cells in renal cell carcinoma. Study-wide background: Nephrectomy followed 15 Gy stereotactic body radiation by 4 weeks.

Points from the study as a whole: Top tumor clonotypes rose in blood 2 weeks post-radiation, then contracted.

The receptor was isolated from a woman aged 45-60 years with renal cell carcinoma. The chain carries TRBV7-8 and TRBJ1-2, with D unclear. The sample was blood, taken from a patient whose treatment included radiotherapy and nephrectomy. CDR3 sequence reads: CASSLAERVIYGYTF. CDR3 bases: TGTGCCAGCAGCTTAGCGGAGAGAGTAATCTATGGCTACACCTTC.